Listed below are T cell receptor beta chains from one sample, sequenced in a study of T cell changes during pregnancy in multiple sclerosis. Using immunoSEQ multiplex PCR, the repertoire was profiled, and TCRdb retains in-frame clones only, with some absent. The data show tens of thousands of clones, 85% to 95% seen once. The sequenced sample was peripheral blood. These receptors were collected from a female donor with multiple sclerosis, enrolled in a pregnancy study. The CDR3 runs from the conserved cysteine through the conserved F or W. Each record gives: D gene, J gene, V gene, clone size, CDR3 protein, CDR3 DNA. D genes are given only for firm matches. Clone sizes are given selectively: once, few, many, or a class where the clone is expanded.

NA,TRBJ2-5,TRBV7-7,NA,CASSLASGTQYF,TGTGCCAGCAGCTTAGCTTCAGGGACCCAGTACTTC
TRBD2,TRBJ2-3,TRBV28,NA,CASSLEAGLGTDTQYF,TGTGCCAGCAGTTTAGAAGCGGGACTAGGGACAGATACGCAGTATTTT
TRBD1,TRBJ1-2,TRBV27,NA,CASSLTGGRFYGYTF,TGTGCCAGCAGTCTTACAGGGGGCAGGTTCTATGGCTACACCTTC
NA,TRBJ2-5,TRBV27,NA,CASSFGVWGTQYF,TGTGCCAGCAGTTTTGGGGTTTGGGGGACCCAGTACTTC
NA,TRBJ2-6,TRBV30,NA,CAWILRGSGANVLTF,TGTGCCTGGATATTAAGGGGGTCTGGGGCCAACGTCCTGACTTTC
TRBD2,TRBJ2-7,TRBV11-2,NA,CASSLPAGAQYF,TGTGCCAGCAGCCTCCCAGCGGGGGCGCAGTACTTC
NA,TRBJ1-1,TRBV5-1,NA,CASRGEMAEAFF,TGCGCCAGCAGGGGGGAAATGGCTGAAGCTTTCTTT
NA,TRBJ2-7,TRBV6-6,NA,CASSYGGEQYF,TGTGCCAGCAGTTATGGGGGGGAGCAGTACTTC
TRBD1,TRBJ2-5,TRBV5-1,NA,CASKSPDRSLGETQYF,TGCGCCAGCAAGAGCCCGGACAGGAGCTTGGGGGAGACCCAGTACTTC
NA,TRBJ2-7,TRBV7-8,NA,CASSSDRYEQYF,TGTGCCAGCAGCTCCGACAGGTACGAGCAGTACTTC
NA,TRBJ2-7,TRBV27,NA,CASSSIVSSYEQYF,TGTGCCAGCAGTTCCATCGTCTCCTCCTACGAGCAGTACTTC
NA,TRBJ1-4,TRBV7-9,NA,CASSPGQLFDEKLFF,TGTGCCAGCAGCCCAGGACAGCTGTTCGATGAAAAACTGTTTTTT
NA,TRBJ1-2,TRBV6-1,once,CASSEGPQIFYGYTF,TGTGCCAGCAGTGAAGGCCCCCAGATATTCTATGGCTACACCTTC
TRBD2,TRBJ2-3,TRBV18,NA,CASSPSGDTQYF,TGTGCCAGCTCTCCTAGCGGAGATACGCAGTATTTT
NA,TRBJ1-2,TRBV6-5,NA,CASNSLSGATYGYTF,TGTGCCAGCAACTCCCTATCCGGGGCGACCTATGGCTACACCTTC
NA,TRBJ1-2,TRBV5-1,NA,CASSPSGGNYGYTF,TGCGCCAGCAGCCCCTCGGGGGGAAACTATGGCTACACCTTC
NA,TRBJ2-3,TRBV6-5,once,CATGGATLPTDTQYF,TGTGCCACCGGAGGGGCAACACTTCCCACAGATACGCAGTATTTT
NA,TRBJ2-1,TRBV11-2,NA,CASSLGTGENEQFF,TGTGCCAGCAGCTTAGGGACCGGCGAAAATGAGCAGTTCTTC
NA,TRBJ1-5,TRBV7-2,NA,CASSSRGPGQPQHF,TGTGCCAGCAGCTCTCGGGGCCCTGGCCAGCCCCAGCATTTT
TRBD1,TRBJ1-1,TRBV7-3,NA,CASSPPDRGNTEAFF,TGTGCCAGCAGCCCTCCGGACAGGGGGAACACTGAAGCTTTCTTT
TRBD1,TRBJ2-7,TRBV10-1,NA,CASSESMGQGGYEQYF,TGCGCCAGCAGTGAGTCGATGGGACAGGGTGGCTACGAGCAGTACTTC
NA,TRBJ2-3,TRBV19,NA,CASSRGDGEGADTQYF,TGTGCCAGTAGTAGAGGCGATGGGGAAGGAGCAGATACGCAGTATTTT
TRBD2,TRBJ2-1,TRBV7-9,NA,CASGPTGLAGGSYNEQFF,TGTGCCAGCGGGCCGACGGGACTAGCGGGAGGATCCTACAATGAGCAGTTCTTC
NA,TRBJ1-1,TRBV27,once,CASSFGSLNTEAFF,TGTGCCAGCAGTTTTGGGAGTCTGAACACTGAAGCTTTCTTT
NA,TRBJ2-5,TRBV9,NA,CASSEGGLATQYF,TGTGCCAGCAGCGAGGGGGGTTTGGCGACCCAGTACTTC
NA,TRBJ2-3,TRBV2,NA,CASSLMGGADTQYF,TGTGCCAGCAGTCTTATGGGGGGAGCAGATACGCAGTATTTT
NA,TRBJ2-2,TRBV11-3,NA,CASSLEGHTGELFF,TGTGCCAGCAGCTTAGAGGGGCACACCGGGGAGCTGTTTTTT
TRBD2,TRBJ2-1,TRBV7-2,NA,CASSLLAGGPWNEQFF,TGTGCCAGCAGCTTACTAGCGGGAGGGCCCTGGAATGAGCAGTTCTTC
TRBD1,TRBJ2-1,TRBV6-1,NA,CASTLTGGSYNEQFF,TGTGCCAGCACCCTGACAGGGGGCTCCTACAATGAGCAGTTCTTC
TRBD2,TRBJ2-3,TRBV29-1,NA,CSAPGPSGPTDTQYF,TGCAGCGCGCCGGGGCCTAGCGGTCCCACAGATACGCAGTATTTT
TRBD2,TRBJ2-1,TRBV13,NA,CASSPRGSGVYNEQFF,TGTGCCAGCAGCCCCCGAGGTAGCGGGGTATACAATGAGCAGTTCTTC
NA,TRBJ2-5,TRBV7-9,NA,CASSLSFDRYF,TGTGCCAGCAGCTTAAGTTTCGACAGGTACTTC
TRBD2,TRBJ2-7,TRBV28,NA,CASSPVGREIHEQYF,TGTGCCAGCAGTCCAGTAGGGCGGGAGATTCACGAGCAGTACTTC
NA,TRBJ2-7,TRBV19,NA,CASSKAGSSYEQYF,TGTGCCAGTAGTAAGGCAGGGAGCTCCTACGAGCAGTACTTC
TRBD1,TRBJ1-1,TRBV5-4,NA,CASSYWDRVAEAFF,TGTGCCAGCAGCTACTGGGACAGGGTAGCTGAAGCTTTCTTT
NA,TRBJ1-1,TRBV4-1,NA,CASSLDRSGTEAFF,TGCGCCAGCAGCCTAGACAGGTCGGGCACTGAAGCTTTCTTT
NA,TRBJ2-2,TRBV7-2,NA,CASSLAAGSNTGELFF,TGTGCCAGCAGCTTAGCAGCCGGATCGAACACCGGGGAGCTGTTTTTT
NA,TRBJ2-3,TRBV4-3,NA,CASSQDNPFVGTQYF,TGCGCCAGCAGCCAAGATAACCCTTTCGTGGGTACGCAGTATTTT
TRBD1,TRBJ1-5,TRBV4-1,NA,CASSQDWDRGNQPQHF,TGCGCCAGCAGCCAAGATTGGGACAGGGGCAATCAGCCCCAGCATTTT
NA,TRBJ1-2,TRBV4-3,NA,CASSQDYRVYGYTF,TGCGCCAGCAGCCAAGATTACAGGGTCTATGGCTACACCTTC
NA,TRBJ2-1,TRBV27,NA,CASSTPSSYNEQFF,TGTGCCAGCTCGACGCCGAGCTCCTACAATGAGCAGTTCTTC
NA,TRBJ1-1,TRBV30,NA,CAWSVVGGTEAFF,TGTGCCTGGAGTGTAGTGGGAGGCACTGAAGCTTTCTTT
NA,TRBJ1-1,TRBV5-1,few,CASSLGWGNTEAFF,TGCGCCAGCAGCTTGGGGTGGGGGAACACTGAAGCTTTCTTT
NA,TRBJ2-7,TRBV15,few,CATSKNTAYEQYF,TGTGCCACCAGCAAAAACACCGCCTACGAGCAGTACTTC
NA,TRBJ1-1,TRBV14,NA,CASSPDHLGWDTEAFF,TGTGCCAGCAGCCCAGACCATTTAGGTTGGGACACTGAAGCTTTCTTT
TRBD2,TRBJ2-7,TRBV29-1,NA,CSVEGAGPEQYF,TGCAGCGTTGAAGGAGCGGGACCCGAGCAGTACTTC
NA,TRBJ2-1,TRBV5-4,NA,CASSLVVGALHEQFF,TGTGCCAGCAGCTTGGTAGTCGGCGCCTTGCATGAGCAGTTCTTC
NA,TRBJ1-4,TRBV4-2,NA,CASSQDSAGLNEKLFF,TGTGCCAGCAGCCAAGACTCAGCGGGACTAAATGAAAAACTGTTTTTT
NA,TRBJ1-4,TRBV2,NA,CASSEVGSEKLFF,TGTGCCAGCAGTGAAGTGGGATCGGAAAAACTGTTTTTT
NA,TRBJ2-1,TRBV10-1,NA,CASSESRASGNEQFF,TGCGCCAGCAGTGAGTCGCGGGCGAGTGGGAATGAGCAGTTCTTC